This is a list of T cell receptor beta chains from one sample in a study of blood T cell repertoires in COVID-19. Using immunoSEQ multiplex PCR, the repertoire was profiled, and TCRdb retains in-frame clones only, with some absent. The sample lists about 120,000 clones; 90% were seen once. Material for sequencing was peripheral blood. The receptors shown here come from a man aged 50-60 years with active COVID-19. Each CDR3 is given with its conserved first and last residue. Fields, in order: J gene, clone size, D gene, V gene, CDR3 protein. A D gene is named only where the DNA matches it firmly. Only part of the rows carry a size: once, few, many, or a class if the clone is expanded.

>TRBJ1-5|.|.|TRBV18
CASSPQARDQPQHF
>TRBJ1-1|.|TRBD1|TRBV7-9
CASSFTGQEAFF
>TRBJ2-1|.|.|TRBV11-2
CASSRGDEQFF
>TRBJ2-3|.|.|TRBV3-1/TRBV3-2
CASSQGPGANTQYF
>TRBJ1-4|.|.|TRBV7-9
CASSWGPNEKLFF
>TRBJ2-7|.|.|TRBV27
CASSLPTGREQYF
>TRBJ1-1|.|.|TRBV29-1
CSVVGALSLNTEAFF
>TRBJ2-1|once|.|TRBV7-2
CASSPTSGSYNEQFF
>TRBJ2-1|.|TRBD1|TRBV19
CASSDPGQGRNEQFF
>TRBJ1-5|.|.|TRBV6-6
CASSSLRGGPNQPQHF
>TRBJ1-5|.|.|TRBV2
CASSLERAGSNQPQHF
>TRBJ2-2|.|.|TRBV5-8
CASSLAPNTGELFF
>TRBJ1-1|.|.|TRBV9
CASSPQPRGRETEAFF
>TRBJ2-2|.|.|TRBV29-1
CSVEGQGHSTGELFF
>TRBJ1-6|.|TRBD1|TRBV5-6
CASSYRDSVVNSPLHF
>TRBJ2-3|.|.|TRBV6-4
CASSERGASTDTQYF
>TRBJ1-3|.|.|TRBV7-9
CASSLDDSSGNTIYF
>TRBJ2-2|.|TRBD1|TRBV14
CASSRAGQGRTGELFF
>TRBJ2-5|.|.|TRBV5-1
CASSFFTGSQETQYF
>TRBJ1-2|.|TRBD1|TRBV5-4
CASSATGGSLNYGYTF
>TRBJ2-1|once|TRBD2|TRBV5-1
CASSGVSGGYNEQFF
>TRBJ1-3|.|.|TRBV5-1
CASSFGSYGNTIYF
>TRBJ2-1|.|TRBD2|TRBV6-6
CASRGLAGSPNEQFF
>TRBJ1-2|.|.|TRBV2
CASGPPRALGGYTF
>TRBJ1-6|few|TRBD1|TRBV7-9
CASSLGGQGRNSPLHF
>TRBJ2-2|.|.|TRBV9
CASSFRVEAGELFF
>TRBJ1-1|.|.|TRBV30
CAWSTDWATEAFF
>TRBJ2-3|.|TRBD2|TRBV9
CASSVVASGVLDTQYF
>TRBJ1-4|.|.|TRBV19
CASREDSLVATNEKLFF
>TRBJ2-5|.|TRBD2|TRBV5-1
CASSLVWVSGVRETQYF
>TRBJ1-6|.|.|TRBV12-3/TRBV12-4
CASLGRVGSPLHF
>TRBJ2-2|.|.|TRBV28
CASSETGNTGELFF
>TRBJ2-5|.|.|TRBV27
CASSFRRRGQTGREETQYF
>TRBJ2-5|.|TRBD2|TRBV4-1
CASSQVGRLAGGETQYF
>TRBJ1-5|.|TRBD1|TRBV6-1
CASSEVPRGGQGRQPQHF
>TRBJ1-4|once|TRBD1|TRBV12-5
CASGLAPGTANEKLFF
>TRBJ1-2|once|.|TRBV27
CASGLGTDAYTF
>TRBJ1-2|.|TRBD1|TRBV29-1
CSAWTGNYGYTF
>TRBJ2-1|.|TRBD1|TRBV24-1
CATSPPTGGAANEQFF
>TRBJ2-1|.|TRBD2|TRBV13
CASSSGTSSYNEQFF
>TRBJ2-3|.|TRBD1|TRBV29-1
CSVVPLHRGLWTDTQYF
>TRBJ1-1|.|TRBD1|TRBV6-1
CASSGGTGGFVTEAFF
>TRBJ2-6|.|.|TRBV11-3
CASSLDLLGGLGANVLTF
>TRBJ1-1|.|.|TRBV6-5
CAILGQLNTEAFF
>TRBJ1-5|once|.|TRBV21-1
CASIPGSYQPQHF
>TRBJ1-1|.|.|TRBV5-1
CASSPGHTSNTEAFF
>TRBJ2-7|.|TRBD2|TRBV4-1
CASSWLAGTYEQYF
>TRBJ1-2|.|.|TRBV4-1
CASSQVLAPGKNYGYTF
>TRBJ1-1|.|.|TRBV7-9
CASSGEQGMNTEAFF
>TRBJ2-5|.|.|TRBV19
CASTPSGNTETQYF
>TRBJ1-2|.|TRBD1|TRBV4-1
CASSPWVMGNWQGAPSYGYTF
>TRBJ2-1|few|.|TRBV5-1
CASSRTQADASYNEQFF
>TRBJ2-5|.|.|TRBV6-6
CASRRLGGEIETQYF
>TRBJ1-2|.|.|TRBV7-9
CASSSFISGDGYTF
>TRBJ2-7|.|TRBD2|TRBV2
CASSPQSGGGWQQYF